One TCR beta chain is described in this entry. Its antigen is not known. Germline CDR1 reads LNHDA; CDR2 reads SQIVND (reference sequence). The V and J ends lost 4 bases and 9 bases respectively, with 16 bases between them. This CDR3 comprises 14 residues. The data derive from a study of graft-versus-host responses after intestinal transplantation. Study summary: Each transplant was multivisceral, liver-intestinal, or isolated intestinal. Tacrolimus and steroids were given for 2 to 4 years to all recipients after anti-thymocyte globulin induction.

Clones were read by immunoSEQ multiplex PCR, and TCRdb kept only the in-frame ones, dropping some. Here the sample spans about 88,000 clones, 80% to 95% being singletons. Study-wide results and limits: Some GvH clones appeared in ileal mucosa or blood before recipient bone marrow. Researchers found peak circulating GvH clone levels linked to early post-transplant HvG declines.

This chain uses TRBV19 with TRBJ1-5; possibly TRBD1 for D (5 bases). The source was unstimulated CD4+ T cells sorted from spleen or lymph node cells, collected before transplant. The receptor's source is a human donor who was the organ donor for an intestinal transplant. The CDR3 spells CASSNGRTGGPQHF. The CDR3 nucleotides are TGTGCCAGTAGTAACGGTCGGACGGGGGGGCCCCAGCATTTT. The variable domain in full, completed from reference TRBV19 and TRBJ1-5, reads DGGITQSPKYLFRKEGQNVTLSCEQNLNHDAMYWYRQDPGQGLRLIYYSQIVNDFQKGDIAEGYSVSREKKESFPLTVTSAQKNPTAFYLCASSNGRTGGPQHFGDGTRLSIL.